The 26 T cell receptor beta chains presented below share a single source sample, sequenced in a study of cytomegalovirus exposure and HLA in healthy donors. The PCR used 60 Vbeta and 13 Jbeta primers. TCRdb keeps only in-frame clones here, not all; method: immunoSEQ multiplex PCR. The sample yields fewer than 250,000 clones, 65% to 75% seen once. The source material was PBMCs. Receptor source: a man aged 25-45 years in good health and CMV-seropositive.

This clone is a singleton in its sample. The CDR3 reads CASSLAGAGGPRKTQYF. In nucleotides, the CDR3 is TGTGCCAGCAGCTTGGCCGGAGCGGGAGGGCCTCGGAAGACCCAGTACTTC. J is TRBJ2-5 and V is TRBV5-6, with TRBD2 matching 10 bases. The germline V gene has CDR1 SGHDT and CDR2 YYEEEE. Trimming took 0 bases from V and 6 from J; bases not matched to a gene: 11. This CDR3 has 17 residues.

This clone came up a few times. J is TRBJ1-1 and V is TRBV7-3; TRBD1 matches at 9 bases. Unmatched junction bases numbered 3, after V lost 5 bases and J lost 2 bases. The CDR3 covers 14 residues. Germline V gene data show CDR1 as SGHTA and CDR2 as FQGTGA. The CDR3 DNA follows: TGTGCCAGCAGCCGGGACAGGGTTAACACTGAAGCTTTCTTT. It translates to CASSRDRVNTEAFF. The full variable domain, with the rest looked up from reference TRBV7-3 and TRBJ1-1, is GAGVSQTPSNKVTEKGKYVELRCDPISGHTALYWYRQSLGQGPEFLIYFQGTGAADDSGLPNDRFFAVRPEGSVSTLKIQRTERGDSAVYLCASSRDRVNTEAFFGQGTRLTVV.

The chain couples TRBV30 to TRBJ1-3; D not resolved. Germline V lookup: CDR1 GTSNPN, CDR2 SVGIG (reference sequence). The CDR3 runs to 13 residues. V was clipped by 5 bases and J by 0 bases, with 8 bases between them. The CDR3 nucleotides read TGTGCCTGGCAAACCAGCTCTGGAAACACCATATATTTT. This sequence encodes CAWQTSSGNTIYF.

The V call is TRBV6-6, the J call TRBJ1-5; the D gene is possibly TRBD1 (5 bases). Germline loops: CDR1 MNHNY, CDR2 SVGAGI (reference sequence). The germline V and J ends were trimmed by 2 bases and 6 bases, with 17 bases remaining between them. CDR3 length: 16 amino acids. As DNA, the CDR3 is TGTGCCAGCAGTTACCCCCGGAGGGACTCAGGTCAGCCCCAGCATTTT. Encoded protein: CASSYPRRDSGQPQHF.

This clone has only one observation. The gene calls are TRBV4-1 and TRBJ2-1, with D perhaps TRBD1 (6 bases). The CDR3 length is 15 residues. Germline V lookup: CDR1 MGHRA, CDR2 YSYEKL. Trimming left V 3 bases short and J 0 bases short, with 9 bases between. CDR3 in DNA: TGCGCCAGCAGCCAGGGACAACTCTCCTACAATGAGCAGTTCTTC. Translating gives CASSQGQLSYNEQFF.

The V call is TRBV5-4, the J call TRBJ1-1; the match to TRBD1 covers 9 bases. The ends lost 0 bases at V and 4 bases at J; junction bases unmatched: 4. The CDR3 has 15 residues. Germline values: CDR1 SGHNT, CDR2 YYREEE (reference sequence). Here the CDR3 reads CASSLETGGSTEAFF. Written as DNA, the CDR3 is TGTGCCAGCAGCTTGGAGACAGGGGGGAGCACTGAAGCTTTCTTT.

The chain has TRBV5-4 and TRBJ2-7; weak D call: TRBD2 (6 bases). This CDR3 comprises 17 residues. Germline values: CDR1 SGHNT, CDR2 YYREEE (reference sequence). V gave up 4 bases and J gave up 2 bases, with 22 bases separating them. CDR3 sequence reads: CASSPYSGGGRTYEQYF. The CDR3 DNA sequence: TGTGCCAGCAGCCCATACAGCGGCGGTGGGAGGACCTACGAGCAGTACTTC.

The chain employs TRBV6-5 and TRBJ2-2, with 8 nucleotides matching TRBD1. Germline CDR1 reads MNHEY; CDR2 reads SVGAGI. The CDR3 extends over 15 amino acids. With V trimmed by 5 bases and J by 7 bases, 9 bases remained unmatched. DNA for the CDR3: TGTGCCAGCAGTCTAAGGACAGGGAAGAACGGGGAGCTGTTTTTT. Protein product: CASSLRTGKNGELFF.

This chain joins TRBV30 and TRBJ1-5, with D possibly TRBD1 on 6 matching bases. V was trimmed by 0 bases and J by 7 bases, leaving 13 bases between them. Germline values: CDR1 GTSNPN, CDR2 SVGIG (reference sequence). The CDR3 spans 14 residues. The CDR3 sequence is CAWSVGYQGQPQHF. The DNA for the CDR3 is TGTGCCTGGAGTGTAGGCTACCAGGGGCAGCCCCAGCATTTT.

This sequence joins TRBV29-1 and TRBJ1-1, with D possibly matching TRBD1 (6 bases). Germline V CDR1 and CDR2: SQVTM, ANQGSEA. The CDR3 length is 17 residues. The ends were cut back, 2 bases at V and 3 bases at J, with 22 bases in the middle. CDR3 region: CSVEPSGHRTPYTEAFF. CDR3 nucleotides: TGCAGCGTTGAACCCTCGGGACACCGGACCCCTTACACTGAAGCTTTCTTT.

The chain links TRBV6-5 to TRBJ1-2, with D unclear. V lost 5 bases and J lost 2, with 12 bases in between. Germline V lookup: CDR1 MNHEY, CDR2 SVGAGI. The CDR3 is made up of 14 amino acids. The CDR3 DNA reads TGTGCCAGCAGTGTAGAGGGCCCAAACTATGGCTACACCTTC. It translates to CASSVEGPNYGYTF.

This clone showed up just once. In nucleotides, the CDR3 is TGCGCCAGCAGCTTGGAAACAGGGATTGATTCACCCCTCCACTTT. As protein: CASSLETGIDSPLHF. The V call is TRBV5-1, the J call TRBJ1-6; D might be TRBD1 (6 bases). V lost 0 bases, J lost 8 bases, and 12 bases lay in between. CDR3 length: 15 amino acids. Germline CDR1 SGHRS, CDR2 YFSETQ.

The sample holds one count of this clone. The chain couples TRBV27 to TRBJ1-1; D may be TRBD1 (5 bases). V was shortened by 2 bases and J by 11 bases, with 9 bases between the two germline ends. Looked up from germline, CDR1 is MNHEY and CDR2 is SMNVEV (reference sequence). The CDR3 loop spans 11 amino acids. CDR3 nucleotides: TGTGCCAGCAGTTTAGCAGGGATGGCTTTCTTT. Translating gives CASSLAGMAFF.

DNA of the CDR3: TGTGCCAGCAGCGGTACAGGGGAGGAGGGCTCTGGGGCCAACGTCCTGACTTTC. This translates into CASSGTGEEGSGANVLTF. The chain recombines TRBV7-8 with TRBJ2-6, with D perhaps matching TRBD1 (7 bases). The CDR3 extends over 18 amino acids. The V and J ends lost 5 bases and 0 bases respectively, with 17 bases between them. Germline lookup yields CDR1 SGHVS and CDR2 FQNEAQ.

This sequence joins TRBV7-9 and TRBJ2-7, with TRBD2 identical over 12 bases. The CDR3 is 14 residues long. The V and J ends lost 1 base and 9 bases, in that order; junction bases with no gene match: 4. Germline CDR1 SEHNR, CDR2 FQNEAQ (reference sequence). CDR3 loop: CASSLGTSGDSQYF. CDR3 sequence (DNA): TGTGCCAGCAGCTTAGGGACTAGCGGGGACTCGCAGTACTTC.

The V gene is TRBV15, the J gene TRBJ2-5; D is ambiguous. The CDR3 spans 17 residues. The germline V gene has CDR1 LNHNV and CDR2 YYDKDF (reference sequence). V gave up 0 bases and J gave up 3 bases, with 17 bases separating them. The CDR3 nucleotides are TGTGCCACCAGCAGAGATCCCCCTCGATTGGGCGAAGAGACCCAGTACTTC. Protein product: CATSRDPPRLGEETQYF.

V gene TRBV10-2 combines with J gene TRBJ2-7; maybe TRBD2 (7 bases). The V end lost 7 bases, the J end lost 7 bases, and 17 bases lay between the germline ends. The germline CDR1 and CDR2 sequences are WSHSY and SAAADI. This CDR3 comprises 13 residues. The CDR3 reads CASTLAGAGEQYF. The CDR3 DNA reads TGCGCCAGCACCCTGGCGGGGGCGGGGGAGCAGTACTTC.

This rearrangement joins TRBV7-3 to TRBJ2-3, with 8 bases lining up with TRBD1. Germline values: CDR1 SGHTA, CDR2 FQGTGA. V shed 5 bases, J shed 11 bases, and the junction held 24 bases outside the gene matches. The length of the CDR3 is 18 residues. This CDR3 reads CASSLRGNDRGPVGKQYF. Here the CDR3 DNA reads TGTGCCAGCAGCCTTCGGGGAAACGACAGGGGACCGGTGGGTAAGCAGTATTTT.

The J gene is TRBJ2-1, the V gene TRBV7-6; 8 nucleotides align to TRBD2. CDR3 length equals 17 residues. The germline V gene has CDR1 SGHVS and CDR2 FNYEAQ. J gave up 8 bases and V 2 bases, and 14 bases lay outside the gene matches. CDR3 DNA sequence: TGTGCCAGCAGCTTACGGGAGGGCCGCCTATCTTCCTATGAGCAGTTCTTC. It encodes CASSLREGRLSSYEQFF.

The genes are TRBV9 and TRBJ2-2; TRBD2 matches 10 bases. This CDR3 has 16 amino acids. V shed 4 bases and J 1 base; nucleotides not matched to a gene: 4. Germline loops: CDR1 SGDLS, CDR2 YYNGEE. The CDR3 is CASSSSSGGNTGELFF. In nucleotides, the CDR3 is TGTGCCAGCAGCTCCTCTAGCGGGGGGAACACCGGGGAGCTGTTTTTT.

The genes are TRBV11-2 and TRBJ1-2; 7 nucleotides agree with TRBD1. J was trimmed by 1 base and V by 5 bases; bases with no gene match: 1. Looked up from germline, CDR1 is SGHAT and CDR2 is FQNNGV. The CDR3 covers 13 residues. The CDR3 bases are TGTGCCAGCAGCAGACAGGGTAACTATGGCTACACCTTC. Its translation is CASSRQGNYGYTF.

V is TRBV27 and J is TRBJ2-2, with D tentatively TRBD2 (6 bases). Germline V CDR1 and CDR2: MNHEY, SMNVEV (reference sequence). Trimming took 3 bases from V and 5 from J, leaving 16 bases between them. The CDR3 extends over 16 amino acids. CDR3 region: CASSFLGLASTGELFF. In DNA form, the CDR3 reads TGTGCCAGCAGTTTTCTCGGTCTAGCGAGTACCGGGGAGCTGTTTTTT.

This clone was recorded once. The chain combines TRBV7-9 with TRBJ2-7, with 8 positions matching TRBD1. Germline CDR1 is SEHNR and CDR2 is FQNEAQ (reference sequence). The CDR3 is 16 amino acids. Losses at the gene ends were 1 base for V and 6 bases for J; bases not matched to a gene: 11. In DNA, the CDR3 is TGTGCCAGCAGCTTAGACCGGGACAGGCCAGCTGGCGAGCAGTACTTC. Translating it yields CASSLDRDRPAGEQYF.

The CDR3 DNA is TGCGCCAGCAGCCAAGATCTGACTAGCGGGAGTCTCGAGCAGTACTTC. Encoded protein: CASSQDLTSGSLEQYF. V usage is TRBV4-3 and J usage is TRBJ2-7, with 12 bases matching TRBD2. The CDR3 is made up of 16 amino acids. Trimming took 0 bases from V and 6 from J; bases not matched to a gene: 6. Germline CDR1 is LGHNA and CDR2 is YSLEER.

V usage is TRBV30 and J usage is TRBJ2-2; possible D gene TRBD2, 7 bases. Germline V lookup: CDR1 GTSNPN, CDR2 SVGIG (reference sequence). CDR3 size: 13 residues. Trimming stripped 7 bases from V and 7 bases from J, with 16 bases between. CDR3 residues: CALWGGTNGELFF. CDR3 coding DNA: TGTGCCTTATGGGGGGGCACGAACGGGGAGCTGTTTTTT.

With respect to this clone: The same CDR3 arises from other DNA sequences in this sample as well. The J gene is TRBJ2-7, the V gene TRBV4-2, with D uncertain. The CDR3 loop spans 14 amino acids. The V and J ends lost 3 bases and 3 bases respectively, with 12 bases between them. The V gene's germline CDR1 is LGHNA and CDR2 YNFKEQ. The CDR3 region has the DNA TGTGCCAGCAGCCAGGTCGACTCCGGCTACGAGCAGTACTTC. Translation gives CASSQVDSGYEQYF.